The sequence of this TCR beta chain was determined in a study of shared clonotypes between healthy human individuals. Germline CDR1 SNHLY, CDR2 FYNNEI. Trimming took 2 bases from V and 2 from J, leaving 13 bases between them. The CDR3 sequence is 15 residues long. This clone came up once. Each PCR replicate from the sorted subsets contained about 200 ng DNA, which is about 30,000 T cell genomes. TCRdb's copy holds only in-frame clones and misses some; the assay was immunoSEQ multiplex PCR. The table includes about 2.3 million clones, just over 90% detected once. This receptor was obtained from a man in his late teens or twenties in good health. Some clones in this sample may be carry-over from other donors' samples. The J gene is TRBJ2-7, the V gene TRBV2; D is possibly TRBD2 (6 bases). The sequencing input was naive CD4+ T cells from PBMCs. Subset described: CD45RA+ positively selected. The CDR3 reads CASSESGTLTYEQYF. CDR3 coding DNA: TGTGCCAGCAGTGAATCCGGGACTCTTACCTACGAGCAGTACTTC.